The 27 T cell receptor beta chains below were found in one sample sequenced in a study of graft-versus-host responses after intestinal transplantation. These receptors lack a known antigen. The repertoire was sequenced with immunoSEQ multiplex PCR; TCRdb's copy has only in-frame clones and lacks some. The sample carries 80,000 to 90,000 clones, roughly 90% recorded once. The sample here was unstimulated CD4+ T cells sorted from spleen or lymph node cells, taken before intestinal transplant. The receptor source for this set is a human donor who received an intestinal transplant.

This clone appeared a single time. The CDR3 spells CASTLGLAEITDTQYF. CDR3 nucleotide sequence: TGCGCCAGCACCCTGGGGCTAGCGGAAATCACAGATACGCAGTATTTT. J is TRBJ2-3 and V is TRBV5-1; 7 bases fit TRBD2. V was clipped by 6 bases and J by 2 bases; unmatched bases: 12. Looked up from germline, CDR1 is SGHRS and CDR2 is YFSETQ. The CDR3 spans 16 residues.

The chain joins TRBV6-1 to TRBJ1-2; 7 positions agree with TRBD1. The J segment lost 4 bases and the V segment lost 7 bases, leaving 6 bases of the junction unmatched. The CDR3 loop spans 13 amino acids. Germline lookup yields CDR1 MNHNS and CDR2 SASEGT. The CDR3 loop is CASKRQGGYGYTF. The CDR3 bases are TGTGCCAGCAAGAGGCAGGGGGGCTATGGCTACACCTTC.

The count of this clone is one. The gene calls are TRBV18 and TRBJ1-5, with TRBD1 identical over 10 bases. CDR1 is KGHSH, CDR2 LQKENI, per germline. Losses at the gene ends were 5 bases for V and 4 bases for J; bases not matched to a gene: 11. CDR3 length: 17 residues. The CDR3 loop is CASSSGQGMGGNQPQHF. The CDR3 bases are TGTGCCAGCTCATCGGGACAGGGGATGGGGGGAAATCAGCCCCAGCATTTT.

The V gene is TRBV7-8, the J gene TRBJ2-3, with D possibly matching TRBD1 (6 bases). Germline CDR1 and CDR2: SGHVS and FQNEAQ. This CDR3 region has 15 residues. V lost 5 bases and J lost 2, with 14 bases in between. The CDR3 is CASSHRDPPTDTQYF. CDR3 bases: TGTGCCAGCAGCCACAGGGACCCACCCACAGATACGCAGTATTTT.

The chain links TRBV7-9 to TRBJ1-1; D may be TRBD1 (6 bases). Germline CDR1 and CDR2: SEHNR and FQNEAQ (reference sequence). Trimming took off 5 bases at V and 8 bases at J, with 12 bases between the two ends. This CDR3 has 12 amino acids. The CDR3 sequence: CASSLQGPEAFF. CDR3 sequence (DNA): TGTGCCAGCAGCCTACAGGGACCAGAAGCTTTCTTT.

The chain links TRBV7-3 to TRBJ2-7, with 10 bases identical to TRBD2. CDR1 and CDR2 (germline): SGHTA, FQGTGA. The CDR3 is 15 residues long. The V and J ends lost 4 bases and 2 bases, in that order; junction bases with no gene match: 5. The CDR3 spells CASSSASGGPYEQYF. CDR3 nucleotides: TGTGCCAGCAGCTCCGCTAGCGGGGGCCCCTACGAGCAGTACTTC. Full variable domain (remainder filled in from reference TRBV7-3 and TRBJ2-7): GAGVSQTPSNKVTEKGKYVELRCDPISGHTALYWYRQSLGQGPEFLIYFQGTGAADDSGLPNDRFFAVRPEGSVSTLKIQRTERGDSAVYLCASSSASGGPYEQYFGPGTRLTVT.

DNA of the CDR3: TGCGCCAGCAGCTTGGGACCCCGATCCCAGGCTTCTAATTCACCCCTCCACTTT. As protein: CASSLGPRSQASNSPLHF. The gene calls are TRBV5-1 and TRBJ1-6; D is ambiguous. The V and J ends lost 0 bases and 6 bases respectively, with 19 bases between them. Germline CDR1 is SGHRS and CDR2 is YFSETQ. This CDR3 region has 18 residues.

The rearrangement links TRBV4-1 to TRBJ2-5, with D maybe TRBD1 (6 bases). Germline lookup yields CDR1 MGHRA and CDR2 YSYEKL. The CDR3 sequence is 14 residues long. The ends were cut back, 3 bases at V and 5 bases at J, with 13 bases in the middle. In DNA form, the CDR3 reads TGCGCCAGCAGCCACCGTAACAGGGTGGAGACCCAGTACTTC. Amino acid sequence: CASSHRNRVETQYF.

V is TRBV7-6 and J is TRBJ1-2; TRBD1 aligns across 8 bases. The CDR3 totals 15 residues. CDR1 SGHVS and CDR2 FNYEAQ come from the germline V gene. Unmatched junction bases numbered 5, after V lost 1 base and J lost 4 bases. The CDR3 nucleotides are TGTGCCAGCAGCTTAGGGGCAGGGGGCGGCTATGGCTACACCTTC. It specifies CASSLGAGGGYGYTF.

The genes are TRBV15 and TRBJ2-5; a weak D match, TRBD1 (6 bases). This CDR3 has 15 residues. Trimming removed 3 bases at V and 4 bases at J, with 15 bases between. Germline V gives CDR1 LNHNV, CDR2 YYDKDF (reference sequence). CDR3 nucleotides: TGTGCCACCAGCAGTCACCGGGACAAAGGAGAGACCCAGTACTTC. Translation gives CATSSHRDKGETQYF.

The chain uses TRBV9 and TRBJ2-1, with 8 positions matching TRBD1. This CDR3 region has 17 residues. CDR1 is SGDLS and CDR2 is YYNGEE in the germline V gene. Trimming cost V 2 bases and J 2 bases; bases outside gene matches: 9. This chain's CDR3 is CASSVLPGGVAYNEQFF. CDR3 nucleotide sequence: TGTGCCAGCAGCGTCCTTCCAGGGGGCGTAGCCTACAATGAGCAGTTCTTC.

This chain connects TRBV6-1 to TRBJ1-1, with a tentative D call TRBD1 (5 bases). This CDR3 region has 12 residues. Trimming took off 6 bases at V and 6 bases at J, with 11 bases between the two ends. CDR1 is MNHNS and CDR2 is SASEGT in the germline V gene. CDR3 DNA: TGTGCCAGCAGAGGGGATTTTCCTGAAGCTTTCTTT. Its translation is CASRGDFPEAFF.

The J gene is TRBJ1-1, the V gene TRBV5-1; 7 bases are a match to TRBD1. V gave up 4 bases and J gave up 5 bases; unmatched junction bases: 17. CDR3 length: 17 amino acids. Germline loops: CDR1 SGHRS, CDR2 YFSETQ. CDR3 sequence: CASSPNTHRGESTEAFF. DNA of the CDR3: TGCGCCAGCAGCCCGAATACGCACAGGGGCGAGAGTACTGAAGCTTTCTTT.

The V call is TRBV5-4, the J call TRBJ2-7; D might be TRBD1 (6 bases). With 0 bases removed from V and 7 bases from J, the gap between germline ends came to 8 bases. Germline assignment: CDR1 SGHNT and CDR2 YYREEE (reference sequence). The CDR3 is 12 residues long. CDR3 in DNA: TGTGCCAGCAGCTTGGACAGGGAGGAGCAGTACTTC. It specifies CASSLDREEQYF.

The chain uses TRBV6-6 and TRBJ1-5, with 7 bases aligning to TRBD1. CDR1 and CDR2 from the germline V gene are MNHNY and SVGAGI (reference sequence). Trimming cost V 2 bases and J 0 bases; bases outside gene matches: 4. CDR3 length: 16 amino acids. The CDR3: CASSYPGTDSNQPQHF. CDR3 nucleotide sequence: TGTGCCAGCAGTTACCCCGGGACAGATAGCAATCAGCCCCAGCATTTT.

V gene TRBV5-1 combines with J gene TRBJ1-2; D perhaps matches TRBD1 (6 bases). Germline V gene data show CDR1 as SGHRS and CDR2 as YFSETQ. The V and J ends lost 2 bases and 4 bases respectively, with 12 bases between them. The CDR3 covers 14 residues. The CDR3: CASSFGGAGYGYTF. The CDR3 DNA sequence: TGCGCCAGCAGCTTTGGGGGGGCTGGCTATGGCTACACCTTC.

The CDR3 DNA reads as TGTGCCAGCAGTGGCCTGGACAGGCGCTCCTACGAGCAGTACTTC. Protein sequence: CASSGLDRRSYEQYF. The V call is TRBV6-5, the J call TRBJ2-7; 7 nucleotides agree with TRBD1. Trimming at V came to 5 bases and at J to 0 bases, leaving 7 bases not matched to a gene. The CDR3 loop spans 15 amino acids. Germline values: CDR1 MNHEY, CDR2 SVGAGI.

The chain combines TRBV6-5 with TRBJ2-5; 8 bases fit TRBD1. This CDR3 contains 15 residues. The V gene's germline CDR1 is MNHEY and CDR2 SVGAGI. J gave up 5 bases and V 2 bases, and 7 bases lay outside the gene matches. The CDR3 DNA reads as TGTGCCAGCAGTTACCGGACAGGGAGTTGGGAGACCCAGTACTTC. Its protein product is CASSYRTGSWETQYF.

The CDR3 DNA reads TGTGCCAGCAGTTACGACAGGACCCACTACGAGCAGTACTTC. The encoded protein is CASSYDRTHYEQYF. This rearrangement joins TRBV6-5 to TRBJ2-5; tentatively, D is TRBD1 (6 bases). The DNA end lines up better with TRBJ2-7; the J call may be wrong. This CDR3 region has 14 residues. Germline values: CDR1 MNHEY, CDR2 SVGAGI.

V gene TRBV11-2 combines with J gene TRBJ2-1; 7 bases are a match to TRBD2. The CDR3 runs to 13 residues. The V gene end was trimmed by 5 bases and the J gene end by 13 bases; junction bases not matched to a gene: 11. Germline CDR1 reads SGHAT; CDR2 reads FQNNGV. The CDR3 DNA sequence: TGTGCCAGCAGCCCCATTCGGGGGGTCTTACAGTTCTTC. Encoded protein: CASSPIRGVLQFF.

The V call is TRBV19, the J call TRBJ2-5; 8 nucleotides line up with TRBD1. The V gene end was trimmed by 10 bases and the J gene end by 4 bases; junction bases not matched to a gene: 8. Germline V gives CDR1 LNHDA, CDR2 SQIVND (reference sequence). The CDR3 length is 13 residues. The CDR3 loop reads CATGQGFTETQYF. The CDR3 DNA follows: TGTGCCACAGGACAGGGCTTTACAGAGACCCAGTACTTC.

V is TRBV18 and J is TRBJ1-2, with TRBD1 as a possible D gene (5 bases). The CDR3 is 14 amino acids. Germline V gene sequence: CDR1 KGHSH, CDR2 LQKENI. Between the trimmed V and J ends, which lost 1 base and 3 bases, there was a span of 9 bases. CDR3 DNA sequence: TGTGCCAGCTCACCACGGCAGGGCTACTATGGCTACACCTTC. Encoded protein: CASSPRQGYYGYTF.

The chain uses TRBV7-2 and TRBJ2-1; D is unclear. This CDR3 has 12 amino acids. Germline values: CDR1 SGHTA, CDR2 FQGNSA. Trimming took 3 bases from V and 3 from J, leaving 3 bases between them. The CDR3 bases are TGTGCCAGCAGCTTCTACTACAATGAGCAGTTCTTC. Translated, it gives CASSFYYNEQFF.

This chain joins TRBV6-5 and TRBJ1-2, with D possibly TRBD1 on 6 matching bases. Trimming cost V 0 bases and J 8 bases, with 19 bases left between them. The CDR3 has 16 residues. Germline lookup yields CDR1 MNHEY and CDR2 SVGAGI. CDR3 in amino acids: CASSYSILGAGGGYTF. The CDR3, as DNA: TGTGCCAGCAGTTACTCGATTCTGGGGGCGGGAGGGGGCTACACCTTC.

The genes are TRBV7-3 and TRBJ2-1; possibly TRBD2 for D (5 bases). The CDR3 consists of 14 residues. The germline V gene has CDR1 SGHTA and CDR2 FQGTGA. Trimming took off 3 bases at V and 8 bases at J, with 14 bases between the two ends. CDR3 region: CASSFGERTDEQFF. The CDR3 nucleotides read TGTGCCAGCAGCTTCGGGGAACGTACCGATGAGCAGTTCTTC.

The chain combines TRBV5-6 with TRBJ1-1, with 8 bases that match TRBD1. Germline V gene data show CDR1 as SGHDT and CDR2 as YYEEEE. With V trimmed by 4 bases and J by 6 bases, 14 bases remained unmatched. The CDR3 length is 16 residues. The CDR3 DNA follows: TGTGCCAGCAGCCCGGGCCTGGACAGGGTGCCGGCTGAAGCTTTCTTT. Protein: CASSPGLDRVPAEAFF.

The gene calls are TRBV7-3 and TRBJ1-2; TRBD1 aligns across 12 bases. CDR1 SGHTA and CDR2 FQGTGA come from the germline V gene. The junction had 5 bases not matched to a gene; V was cut back by 1 base and J by 8 bases. The CDR3 runs to 15 residues. The CDR3 here is CASSLRGQGAGGYTF. DNA of the CDR3: TGTGCCAGCAGCTTAAGGGGACAGGGGGCCGGGGGCTACACCTTC.